This entry lists 24 T cell receptor beta chains sequenced from one sample in a study of CD8 T cells in Susac syndrome. Random-hexamer reverse transcription was applied to roughly 0.5 to 1 ug RNA. Each CDR3 protein is one row after TCRdb ran MiXCR on the immunoSEQ multiplex PCR reads. Of 75,000 to 95,000 distinct CDR3 sequences in the sample, about 96% were seen once. Specimen: CD8+ T cells from PBMCs. Receptor source: a human donor with Susac syndrome.

The chain is built from TRBV14 and TRBJ2-5; D uncertain. CDR3 size: 13 residues. Trimming left V 3 bases short and J 0 bases short, with 5 bases between. The germline V gene has CDR1 SGHDN and CDR2 FVKESK. The CDR3 coding sequence is TGTGCCAGCAGCCATGAGTACCAAGAGACCCAGTACTTC. This gives the protein CASSHEYQETQYF.

V and J are TRBV30 and TRBJ2-1; weak D call: TRBD1 (5 bases). Per germline, CDR1 GTSNPN and CDR2 SVGIG (reference sequence). V was shortened by 3 bases and J by 1 base, with 7 bases between the two germline ends. CDR3 size: 13 residues. Here the CDR3 reads CAWRGDSYNEQFF. In nucleotides, the CDR3 is TGTGCCTGGAGAGGGGATTCCTACAATGAGCAGTTCTTC.

A single count supports this clonotype. The chain employs TRBV5-6 and TRBJ1-6, with D uncertain. CDR3 length equals 15 residues. The V and J ends lost 4 bases and 7 bases respectively, with 15 bases between them. Germline loops: CDR1 SGHDT, CDR2 YYEEEE. The CDR3 protein is CASSPQEGLNSPLHF. DNA for the CDR3: TGTGCCAGCAGCCCTCAGGAGGGCCTCAATTCACCCCTCCACTTT.

The chain employs TRBV29-1 and TRBJ2-5; TRBD1 might be the D (5 bases). This CDR3 has 13 residues. Germline V gene data show CDR1 as SQVTM and CDR2 as ANQGSEA. Trimming left V 3 bases short and J 0 bases short, with 8 bases between. CDR3 loop: CSVDRENQETQYF. The CDR3 DNA reads TGCAGCGTTGACAGGGAAAACCAAGAGACCCAGTACTTC. The full variable domain, in which reference TRBV29-1 and TRBJ2-5 provide the parts outside the CDR3, is SAVISQKPSRDICQRGTSLTIQCQVDSQVTMMFWYRQQPGQSLTLIATANQGSEATYESGFVIDKFPISRPNLTFSTLTVSNMSPEDSSIYLCSVDRENQETQYFGPGTRLLVL.

The V and J genes are TRBV4-3 and TRBJ2-3; possibly TRBD2 for D (5 bases). Germline CDR1 and CDR2: LGHNA and YSLEER. This CDR3 is 13 amino acids long. Trimming took 5 bases from V and 4 from J, leaving 10 bases between them. The CDR3 DNA reads TGCGCCAGCAGCGACGGCGGGCCAGATACGCAGTATTTT. Its translation: CASSDGGPDTQYF.

The CDR3 bases are TGCAGTGCTCGCAGGGGTGAAGGCTACACCTTC. As protein: CSARRGEGYTF. The chain couples TRBV20-1 to TRBJ1-2; D is possibly TRBD1 (6 bases). Germline values: CDR1 DFQATT, CDR2 SNEGSKA (reference sequence). The ends were cut back, 5 bases at V and 8 bases at J, with 12 bases in the middle. This CDR3 contains 11 residues.

The chain links TRBV30 to TRBJ1-2; the D is unclear. The CDR3 is 13 residues long. V lost 5 bases and J 8 bases, leaving 18 bases between the germline ends. Germline V lookup: CDR1 GTSNPN, CDR2 SVGIG (reference sequence). The CDR3 nucleotides read TGTGCCTGGGGTTTAAGTCAGGCATGGGGCTACACCTTC. Protein sequence: CAWGLSQAWGYTF.

The chain joins TRBV19 to TRBJ1-5; D gene ambiguous. Germline V gives CDR1 LNHDA, CDR2 SQIVND (reference sequence). With 0 bases removed from V and 1 base from J, the gap between germline ends came to 10 bases. This CDR3 has 16 amino acids. The chain's CDR3 is CASSIDLWRSNQPQHF. The CDR3 DNA reads as TGTGCCAGTAGTATAGATCTTTGGCGGAGCAATCAGCCCCAGCATTTT. Full variable domain (missing parts from reference TRBV19 and TRBJ1-5): DGGITQSPKYLFRKEGQNVTLSCEQNLNHDAMYWYRQDPGQGLRLIYYSQIVNDFQKGDIAEGYSVSREKKESFPLTVTSAQKNPTAFYLCASSIDLWRSNQPQHFGDGTRLSIL.

The chain carries TRBV20-1 and TRBJ1-5; 10 bases align to TRBD1. After removal of 5 bases from V and 7 bases from J, the junction contained 11 bases not matched to a gene. Germline CDR1 and CDR2: DFQATT and SNEGSKA (reference sequence). The CDR3 consists of 15 residues. The CDR3 sequence is CSALNLGTGEQPQHF. DNA of the CDR3: TGCAGTGCTTTGAATTTAGGGACAGGGGAACAGCCCCAGCATTTT.

This rearrangement joins TRBV20-1 to TRBJ2-7, with D hard to call. The CDR3 extends over 11 amino acids. V was shortened by 3 bases and J by 5 bases, with 8 bases between the two germline ends. CDR1 is DFQATT and CDR2 is SNEGSKA in the germline V gene (reference sequence). The CDR3 DNA sequence: TGCAGTGCTAGCCCTCGGGACGAGCAGTACTTC. Its protein is CSASPRDEQYF.

This sequence joins TRBV5-1 and TRBJ2-7, with D perhaps TRBD1 (5 bases). V was shortened by 3 bases and J by 0 bases, with 10 bases between the two germline ends. The CDR3 runs 14 residues. Germline-derived CDR1 and CDR2 are SGHRS and YFSETQ. The chain's CDR3 is CASSWWGSSYEQYF. The CDR3 DNA follows: TGCGCCAGCAGCTGGTGGGGCAGCTCCTACGAGCAGTACTTC.

The chain carries TRBV7-9 and TRBJ2-7; no firm D call. The V end was cut by 6 bases, the J end by 2 bases, with 8 bases between. The length of the CDR3 is 12 residues. Germline CDR1 reads SEHNR; CDR2 reads FQNEAQ (reference sequence). DNA of the CDR3: TGTGCCAGCAGTTCCGCGGCCTACGAGCAGTACTTC. This encodes CASSSAAYEQYF.

The rearrangement joins TRBV20-1 to TRBJ1-2; weak D call: TRBD1 (6 bases). The CDR3 consists of 15 residues. Between the trimmed V and J ends, which lost 0 bases and 3 bases, there was a span of 14 bases. Germline V gene sequence: CDR1 DFQATT, CDR2 SNEGSKA (reference sequence). CDR3 residues: CSARDTGPEDYGYTF. In nucleotides, the CDR3 is TGCAGTGCTAGAGATACAGGGCCCGAGGACTATGGCTACACCTTC.

The chain combines TRBV19 with TRBJ2-3, with D perhaps matching TRBD2 (5 bases). The V and J ends lost 3 bases and 2 bases respectively, with 12 bases between them. Germline CDR1 reads LNHDA; CDR2 reads SQIVND (reference sequence). This CDR3 has 15 residues. CDR3 bases: TGTGCCAGTAGTATCGGAGGCCGACCCACAGATACGCAGTATTTT. It encodes CASSIGGRPTDTQYF.

DNA of the CDR3: TGTGCCAGCAGCTTCAGGGGGGCCACCGGGGAGCTGTTTTTT. Its protein is CASSFRGATGELFF. The gene calls are TRBV5-4 and TRBJ2-2; a weak D match, TRBD1 (7 bases). The ends were cut back, 2 bases at V and 4 bases at J, with 9 bases in the middle. CDR1 and CDR2 from the germline V gene are SGHNT and YYREEE (reference sequence). The CDR3 loop spans 14 amino acids.

The chain uses TRBV27 and TRBJ1-5, with D hard to call. The CDR3 length is 14 residues. Between the trimmed V and J ends, which lost 3 bases and 2 bases, there was a span of 8 bases. In germline, CDR1 is MNHEY, CDR2 SMNVEV (reference sequence). CDR3 DNA sequence: TGTGCCAGCAGTTTGTCCAGAGGCAATCAGCCCCAGCATTTT. Encoded protein: CASSLSRGNQPQHF.

The genes are TRBV30 and TRBJ1-2, with unresolved D. Germline V CDR1 and CDR2: GTSNPN, SVGIG (reference sequence). This CDR3 contains 13 residues. V lost 4 bases and J lost 1, with 10 bases in between. The CDR3: CAWTGDYNYGYTF. Written as DNA, the CDR3 is TGTGCCTGGACAGGAGACTATAACTATGGCTACACCTTC.

The rearrangement joins TRBV20-1 to TRBJ2-5, with 9 bases matching TRBD2. Germline values: CDR1 DFQATT, CDR2 SNEGSKA (reference sequence). The J segment lost 5 bases and the V segment lost 6 bases, leaving 10 bases of the junction unmatched. The CDR3 is 14 residues long. The CDR3 DNA sequence: TGCAGTGCCGCCACCGCGGGGGGGCCGGAGACCCAGTACTTC. Translated: CSAATAGGPETQYF.

The chain carries TRBV29-1 and TRBJ1-2; 7 nucleotides align to TRBD1. Germline V gene sequence: CDR1 SQVTM, CDR2 ANQGSEA. The CDR3 spans 13 residues. The V gene end was trimmed by 4 bases and the J gene end by 3 bases; junction bases not matched to a gene: 5. CDR3 protein: CSVVWQGDYGYTF. CDR3 coding DNA: TGCAGCGTTGTATGGCAGGGGGACTATGGCTACACCTTC. Drawing the rest from reference TRBV29-1 and TRBJ1-2, the complete variable domain is SAVISQKPSRDICQRGTSLTIQCQVDSQVTMMFWYRQQPGQSLTLIATANQGSEATYESGFVIDKFPISRPNLTFSTLTVSNMSPEDSSIYLCSVVWQGDYGYTFGSGTRLTVV.

The gene calls are TRBV25-1 and TRBJ1-6, with D maybe TRBD1 (6 bases). This CDR3 contains 15 residues. V shed 8 bases and J shed 2 bases, with 13 bases lying between them. CDR1 and CDR2 (germline): MGHDK, SYGVNS. The CDR3 sequence is CASGAGATYNSPLHF. CDR3 DNA: TGTGCCAGCGGGGCGGGGGCCACCTATAATTCACCCCTCCACTTT.

The chain uses TRBV12-3 or TRBV12-4 and TRBJ1-5; TRBD1 matches at 8 bases. V lost 5 bases to trimming and J lost 2 bases; unmatched junction nucleotides: 2. The CDR3 runs 14 residues. CDR3 nucleotide sequence: TGTGCCAGCAGTAAACAGGGGGGCAATCAGCCCCAGCATTTT. It is translated as CASSKQGGNQPQHF.

The gene calls are TRBV6-5 and TRBJ1-2; unclear D gene. Germline V gene sequence: CDR1 MNHEY, CDR2 SVGAGI. Trimming took off 0 bases at V and 5 bases at J, with 7 bases between the two ends. The CDR3 consists of 13 residues. The CDR3 sequence is CASSYSSRYGYTF. The CDR3 coding sequence is TGTGCCAGCAGTTACTCGAGCCGTTATGGCTACACCTTC.

The chain couples TRBV7-9 to TRBJ2-5; D gene uncertain. The CDR3 loop spans 14 amino acids. Germline V lookup: CDR1 SEHNR, CDR2 FQNEAQ (reference sequence). Trimming removed 7 bases from V and 5 bases from J, with 17 bases in between. The DNA for the CDR3 is TGTGCCAGCACCCTTTTTCTTCGCGGCGAGACCCAGTACTTC. It encodes CASTLFLRGETQYF.

The chain employs TRBV11-2 and TRBJ1-6; the match to TRBD1 covers 8 bases. The length of the CDR3 is 14 residues. V lost 5 bases and J lost 8; bases outside the gene matches: 5. Germline V lookup: CDR1 SGHAT, CDR2 FQNNGV. Written as DNA, the CDR3 is TGTGCCAGCAGCCAGGACAGGGATTATTCACCCCTCCACTTT. Translated, it gives CASSQDRDYSPLHF.